A single sample is the source of the 22 T cell receptor beta chains below, sequenced in a study of cytomegalovirus exposure and HLA in healthy donors. Data came from immunoSEQ multiplex PCR; TCRdb stores just in-frame clones and leaves some out. Of 65,000 to 100,000 clones in the sample, over 85% were seen once. The sample consisted of PBMCs. Receptors were obtained from a woman aged 30 to 39 in good health and CMV-seronegative.

The V gene is TRBV6-5, the J gene TRBJ2-3; D perhaps matches TRBD2 (6 bases). CDR1 and CDR2 from the germline V gene are MNHEY and SVGAGI. Trimming removed 2 bases at V and 3 bases at J, with 15 bases between. The CDR3 runs 16 residues. Written as DNA, the CDR3 is TGTGCCAGCAGTTACGGTGGGGGAGGTAGGACAGATACGCAGTATTTT. Translation gives CASSYGGGGRTDTQYF.

This chain links TRBV28 with TRBJ1-6; 7 bases fit TRBD1. CDR1 and CDR2 (germline): MDHEN, SYDVKM. CDR3 length equals 14 residues. V lost 5 bases to trimming and J lost 10 bases; unmatched junction nucleotides: 8. In DNA form, the CDR3 reads TGTGCCAGCAGTCCCTCACACAGGGGATCACCCCTCCACTTT. Protein sequence: CASSPSHRGSPLHF.

This rearrangement joins TRBV19 to TRBJ2-7; tentatively, D is TRBD2 (5 bases). The CDR3 is 13 amino acids. V lost 4 bases and J 0 bases, leaving 7 bases between the germline ends. Germline V lookup: CDR1 LNHDA, CDR2 SQIVND (reference sequence). The CDR3 loop is CASSNRDSYEQYF. The CDR3 DNA sequence: TGTGCCAGTAGTAACCGGGACTCCTACGAGCAGTACTTC.

This clone was observed a single time. V usage is TRBV4-3 and J usage is TRBJ1-4, with no clear D. V gave up 0 bases and J gave up 8 bases, with 10 bases separating them. The V gene's germline CDR1 is LGHNA and CDR2 YSLEER. The CDR3 spans 14 residues. This chain's CDR3 is CASSQENLREKLFF. The CDR3 bases are TGCGCCAGCAGCCAAGAGAACCTGAGGGAAAAACTGTTTTTT.

The chain couples TRBV4-1 to TRBJ1-1, with D hard to call. The V gene lost 1 base and the J gene lost 1 base, with 10 bases spanning the gap. Germline V gene sequence: CDR1 MGHRA, CDR2 YSYEKL. The length of the CDR3 is 15 residues. CDR3 region: CASSQGLPGNTEAFF. CDR3 DNA sequence: TGCGCCAGCAGCCAAGGACTCCCGGGGAACACTGAAGCTTTCTTT.

V gene TRBV12-5 combines with J gene TRBJ2-1; TRBD2 aligns across 10 bases. The CDR3 length is 15 residues. The V gene's germline CDR1 is LGHNT and CDR2 FRNRAP. Trimming cost V 6 bases and J 3 bases; bases outside gene matches: 5. CDR3 loop: CASGSGTSVYNEQFF. The CDR3 nucleotides are TGTGCTAGTGGATCCGGGACTAGCGTCTACAATGAGCAGTTCTTC.

This clone was detected once. The chain is built from TRBV11-2 and TRBJ1-1; tentative D call: TRBD1 (5 bases). This CDR3 region has 16 residues. CDR1 and CDR2 (germline): SGHAT, FQNNGV. With 1 base removed from V and 0 bases from J, the gap between germline ends came to 12 bases. CDR3 in amino acids: CASSLGQTYVNTEAFF. The CDR3 DNA reads TGTGCCAGCAGCTTAGGACAGACCTATGTGAACACTGAAGCTTTCTTT.

The gene calls are TRBV19 and TRBJ1-2; D call uncertain. The CDR3 is 15 residues long. Germline values: CDR1 LNHDA, CDR2 SQIVND (reference sequence). V gave up 0 bases and J gave up 4 bases, with 12 bases separating them. The CDR3 DNA follows: TGTGCCAGTAGTATAGAAGGCAGGACTTCCTATGGCTACACCTTC. This sequence encodes CASSIEGRTSYGYTF.

The J gene is TRBJ2-3, the V gene TRBV18; D gene uncertain. V lost 0 bases, J lost 3 bases, and 7 bases lay in between. CDR1 and CDR2 from the germline V gene are KGHSH and LQKENI. The CDR3 runs to 14 residues. This CDR3 reads CASSPPSRTDTQYF. DNA of the CDR3: TGTGCCAGCTCACCACCCAGCAGGACAGATACGCAGTATTTT.

This chain links TRBV6-1 with TRBJ2-7; D is uncertain. Trimming stripped 6 bases from V and 0 bases from J, with 9 bases between. The CDR3 is 13 amino acids. Germline values: CDR1 MNHNS, CDR2 SASEGT. CDR3 DNA: TGTGCCAGCAGGGTCACCGGCTCCTACGAGCAGTACTTC. Protein: CASRVTGSYEQYF.

This chain joins TRBV27 and TRBJ2-2, with 11 bases matching TRBD1. With V trimmed by 6 bases and J by 7 bases, 7 bases remained unmatched. The germline CDR1 and CDR2 sequences are MNHEY and SMNVEV (reference sequence). The CDR3 sequence is 15 residues long. CDR3 DNA: TGTGCCAGCAGCCGGACAGGGGGCATGGGCGGGGAGCTGTTTTTT. Its translation: CASSRTGGMGGELFF.

The chain is built from TRBV7-2 and TRBJ1-2; no clear D. CDR3 length: 13 residues. The V end lost 7 bases, the J end lost 2 bases, and 11 bases lay between the germline ends. In germline, CDR1 is SGHTA, CDR2 FQGNSA. Here the CDR3 DNA reads TGTGCCAGCACCACACGGGGAAACTATGGCTACACCTTC. Its protein product is CASTTRGNYGYTF. Looking up the rest from reference TRBV7-2 and TRBJ1-2 gives the full variable domain: GAGVSQSPSNKVTEKGKDVELRCDPISGHTALYWYRQSLGQGLEFLIYFQGNSAPDKSGLPSDRFSAERTGGSVSTLTIQRTQQEDSAVYLCASTTRGNYGYTFGSGTRLTVV.

This clone was seen once. The genes are TRBV6-5 and TRBJ1-1; D is unresolved. The CDR3 consists of 11 residues. CDR1 is MNHEY, CDR2 SVGAGI, per germline. V shed 7 bases and J shed 4 bases, with 7 bases lying between them. The CDR3 is CASITVTEAFF. In DNA form, the CDR3 reads TGTGCCAGCATCACGGTCACTGAAGCTTTCTTT.

The gene calls are TRBV7-9 and TRBJ2-2; the D gene is possibly TRBD1 (5 bases). Trimming pared 2 bases from V and 6 bases from J, leaving 13 bases between. Germline V lookup: CDR1 SEHNR, CDR2 FQNEAQ (reference sequence). The CDR3 is 15 amino acids. DNA of the CDR3: TGTGCCAGCAGCTTAAGCAGGGCCTGGGCCGGGGAGCTGTTTTTT. It encodes CASSLSRAWAGELFF.

This chain links TRBV29-1 with TRBJ2-3, with D tentatively TRBD2 (5 bases). V lost 6 bases, J lost 3 bases, and 16 bases lay in between. Germline V CDR1 and CDR2: SQVTM, ANQGSEA. This CDR3 contains 14 residues. The CDR3 is CSVKTGSGTDTQYF. The CDR3 DNA is TGCAGCGTCAAAACGGGGAGTGGGACAGATACGCAGTATTTT.

The CDR3 reads CASSSSGRLSYEQYF. The DNA of the CDR3 is TGTGCCAGCAGTAGTAGCGGGAGGCTCTCCTACGAGCAGTACTTC. The V call is TRBV2, the J call TRBJ2-7, with 10 positions matching TRBD2. The CDR3 is 15 amino acids. Germline V CDR1 and CDR2: SNHLY, FYNNEI. After removal of 5 bases from V and 0 bases from J, the junction contained 4 bases not matched to a gene.

This clone was observed once. The chain combines TRBV5-4 with TRBJ1-1; D possibly corresponds to TRBD1 (5 bases). V lost 2 bases and J 0 bases, leaving 17 bases between the germline ends. The CDR3 extends over 17 amino acids. Germline values: CDR1 SGHNT, CDR2 YYREEE (reference sequence). The CDR3 DNA is TGTGCCAGCAGCTTTGGGCGGGGCACGGGTATGAACACTGAAGCTTTCTTT. Translating gives CASSFGRGTGMNTEAFF.

J is TRBJ2-2 and V is TRBV28, with D possibly matching TRBD2 (6 bases). Germline V lookup: CDR1 MDHEN, CDR2 SYDVKM. V was pared by 2 bases and J by 5 bases, with 9 bases between. The CDR3 extends over 14 amino acids. Here the CDR3 DNA reads TGTGCCAGCAGTTTAGGGCGGGATACCGGGGAGCTGTTTTTT. This translates into CASSLGRDTGELFF.

The rearrangement joins TRBV11-3 to TRBJ2-3; TRBD2 agrees at 7 bases. The CDR3 runs to 15 residues. The V and J ends lost 5 bases and 0 bases, in that order; junction bases with no gene match: 5. CDR1 and CDR2 from the germline V gene are SGHNT and YENEEA. CDR3 in amino acids: CASSPTAGSTDTQYF. DNA for the CDR3: TGTGCCAGCAGCCCTACAGCGGGGAGCACAGATACGCAGTATTTT.

V gene TRBV6-5 combines with J gene TRBJ2-7; 8 nucleotides line up with TRBD1. Germline V gene data show CDR1 as MNHEY and CDR2 as SVGAGI. With 6 bases clipped from V and 0 bases from J, the junction kept 7 bases outside the gene matches. This CDR3 has 15 amino acids. CDR3 loop: CASSPDRADSYEQYF. In DNA, the CDR3 is TGTGCCAGCAGCCCGGACAGGGCCGACTCCTACGAGCAGTACTTC.

The chain joins TRBV11-3 to TRBJ2-3, with D uncertain. The ends were cut back, 5 bases at V and 0 bases at J, with 9 bases in the middle. This CDR3 comprises 14 residues. The germline CDR1 and CDR2 sequences are SGHNT and YENEEA. CDR3 loop: CASSPRRSTDTQYF. For the CDR3, the DNA is TGTGCCAGCAGCCCCAGGCGTAGCACAGATACGCAGTATTTT.

The V and J genes are TRBV5-1 and TRBJ1-4; D gene unclear. CDR3 size: 17 residues. Trimming removed 5 bases from V and 5 bases from J, with 22 bases in between. Germline V gene lookup returns CDR1 SGHRS and CDR2 YFSETQ. Here the CDR3 DNA reads TGCGCCAGCAGACGGAGGGATCAACCCGTTAGGAATGAAAAACTGTTTTTT. Its protein is CASRRRDQPVRNEKLFF.